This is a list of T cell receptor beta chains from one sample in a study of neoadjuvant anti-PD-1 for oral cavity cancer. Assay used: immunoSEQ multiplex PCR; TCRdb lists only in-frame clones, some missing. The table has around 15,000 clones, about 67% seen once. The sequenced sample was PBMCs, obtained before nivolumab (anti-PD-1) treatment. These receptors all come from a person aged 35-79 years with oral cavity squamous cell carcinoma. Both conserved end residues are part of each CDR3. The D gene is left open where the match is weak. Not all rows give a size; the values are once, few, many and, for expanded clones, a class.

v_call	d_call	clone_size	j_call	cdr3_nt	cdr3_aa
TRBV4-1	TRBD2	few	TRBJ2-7	TGCGCCAGCAGCCAAGTGGGACTAGCGGGAGGCGAGCAGTACTTC	CASSQVGLAGGEQYF
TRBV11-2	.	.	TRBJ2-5	TGTGCCAGCAGCTCCAGGAGGATTCAAGAGACCCAGTACTTC	CASSSRRIQETQYF
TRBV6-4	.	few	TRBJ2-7	TGTGCCAGCAGTGTTAGCCGGGACGGACCCTACGAGCAGTACTTC	CASSVSRDGPYEQYF
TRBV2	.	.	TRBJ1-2	TGTGCCAGCAGTGCGGCAGGGGCTAACTATGGCTACACCTTC	CASSAAGANYGYTF
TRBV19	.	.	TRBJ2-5	TGTGCCAGTAGTATAGGGGACGCCGGGGGGACCCAGTACTTC	CASSIGDAGGTQYF
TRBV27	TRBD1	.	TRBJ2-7	TGTGCCAGCAGCCCTCGAGGACAGGGATATACGGAGCAGTACTTC	CASSPRGQGYTEQYF
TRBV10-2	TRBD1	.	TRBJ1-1	TGCGCCAGCAGTCCCCCAACAGGGGGCTCCGCTGAAGCTTTCTTT	CASSPPTGGSAEAFF
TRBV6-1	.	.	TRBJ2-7	TGTGCCAGCAGTGAATATCCCCGCGCTCCCTACGAGCAGTACTTC	CASSEYPRAPYEQYF
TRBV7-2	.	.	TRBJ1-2	TGTGCCAGCAGCTTAGGGCCATCCGCAGGCGGCTACACCTTC	CASSLGPSAGGYTF
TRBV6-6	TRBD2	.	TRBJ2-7	TGTGCCAGCAGTTACTCGATGGCTAGCGGGAACTACGAGCAGTACTTC	CASSYSMASGNYEQYF
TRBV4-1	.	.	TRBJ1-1	TGCGCCAGCAGCTCCCAGGGGAGGAACACTGAAGCTTTCTTT	CASSSQGRNTEAFF
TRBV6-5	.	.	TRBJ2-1	TGTGCCAGCAGTTACTTGCCCAGCAATGAGCAGTTCTTC	CASSYLPSNEQFF
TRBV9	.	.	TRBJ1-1	TGTGCCAGCAGCGTCGACGGGGCACTTGCCATGAACACTGAAGCTTTCTTT	CASSVDGALAMNTEAFF
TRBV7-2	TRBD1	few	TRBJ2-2	TGTGCCAGCAGTAAACTGATCGGACAGGGGCTCACCGGGGAGCTGTTTTTT	CASSKLIGQGLTGELFF
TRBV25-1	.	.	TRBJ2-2	TGTGCCAGCAGTGACCCAGCCAGGGGCGACACCGGGGAGCTGTTTTTT	CASSDPARGDTGELFF
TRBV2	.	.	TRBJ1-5	TGTGCCAGCAGTGCGCGGGGTTATCAGCCCCAGCATTTT	CASSARGYQPQHF
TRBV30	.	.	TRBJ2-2	TGTGCCTGGAGCGGGGGCGGGGAGCTGTTTTTT	CAWSGGGELFF
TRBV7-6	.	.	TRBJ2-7	TGTGCCAGCAGCTTAGGGGTCTCGCGGATGAGCTCCTACGAGCAGTACTTC	CASSLGVSRMSSYEQYF